These 28 T cell receptor beta chains originate from one sample sequenced in a study of blood T cell repertoires in COVID-19. Assay used: immunoSEQ multiplex PCR; TCRdb lists only in-frame clones, some missing. The repertoire includes 95,000 to 100,000 clones, about 90% of them detected once, and around 16% sits in the top ten. Sequencing was carried out using peripheral blood. These receptors were obtained from a man in his fifties with acute or convalescent COVID-19.

The V and J genes are TRBV19 and TRBJ2-7, with TRBD1 matching 9 bases. The CDR3 is 15 amino acids. Trimming at V came to 3 bases and at J to 0 bases, leaving 3 bases not matched to a gene. Per germline, CDR1 LNHDA and CDR2 SQIVND (reference sequence). CDR3: CASSISTGGSYEQYF. The CDR3 DNA sequence: TGTGCCAGTAGTATCTCGACAGGGGGCTCCTACGAGCAGTACTTC.

The chain recombines TRBV18 with TRBJ2-7, with TRBD1 matching 7 bases. CDR1 KGHSH and CDR2 LQKENI come from the germline V gene. V shed 3 bases and J 0 bases; nucleotides not matched to a gene: 2. CDR3 length: 14 residues. In DNA, the CDR3 is TGTGCCAGCTCACCGGGGGACAGCTCCTACGAGCAGTACTTC. Its translation is CASSPGDSSYEQYF.

This clone was seen only once. The CDR3 nucleotides are TGTGCCAGCAGCTCCTGGACTGCGGTCGTCAATGAGCAGTTCTTC. It translates to CASSSWTAVVNEQFF. The chain is built from TRBV7-3 and TRBJ2-1; D may be TRBD2 (5 bases). Trimming took off 4 bases at V and 6 bases at J, with 16 bases between the two ends. This CDR3 is 15 amino acids long. From germline, CDR1 is SGHTA and CDR2 FQGTGA.

This clone was seen a single time. The rearrangement joins TRBV30 to TRBJ1-4, with 9 bases identical to TRBD1. Germline assignment: CDR1 GTSNPN and CDR2 SVGIG (reference sequence). With 2 bases clipped from V and 7 bases from J, the junction kept 8 bases outside the gene matches. The CDR3 spans 15 residues. The CDR3 nucleotides read TGTGCCTGGAGTTCCACAGGGGGCTGGGGTGAAAAACTGTTTTTT. This codes for CAWSSTGGWGEKLFF.

V gene TRBV4-1 combines with J gene TRBJ1-2; 7 nucleotides align to TRBD1. Germline CDR1 MGHRA, CDR2 YSYEKL. The length of the CDR3 is 14 residues. The ends lost 0 bases at V and 6 bases at J; junction bases unmatched: 4. The CDR3 DNA reads TGCGCCAGCAGCCAAGAGACAGGGATCGATGGCTACACCTTC. This encodes CASSQETGIDGYTF.

The chain employs TRBV7-2 and TRBJ1-6; D unclear. The CDR3 is 15 residues long. The germline CDR1 and CDR2 sequences are SGHTA and FQGNSA. V lost 2 bases, J lost 7 bases, and 12 bases lay in between. CDR3 in amino acids: CASSLTPAGNSPLHF. Written as DNA, the CDR3 is TGTGCCAGCAGCTTAACCCCCGCGGGCAATTCACCCCTCCACTTT.

This rearrangement joins TRBV4-3 to TRBJ2-1, with 10 bases aligning to TRBD2. The V gene end was trimmed by 0 bases and the J gene end by 9 bases; junction bases not matched to a gene: 11. The CDR3 is 17 amino acids. Per the germline V gene, CDR1 is LGHNA and CDR2 is YSLEER. The CDR3 region is CASSQDPAGGTVFEQFF. The DNA for the CDR3 is TGCGCCAGCAGCCAAGATCCAGCGGGGGGGACAGTATTTGAGCAGTTCTTC.

The chain couples TRBV5-6 to TRBJ2-7, with D possibly matching TRBD1 (6 bases). In germline, CDR1 is SGHDT, CDR2 YYEEEE. With 5 bases removed from V and 4 bases from J, the gap between germline ends came to 19 bases. The CDR3 extends over 15 amino acids. CDR3: CASRPTGKAIYEQYF. CDR3 nucleotides: TGTGCCAGCAGGCCAACAGGGAAGGCAATTTACGAGCAGTACTTC.

This chain joins TRBV7-9 and TRBJ2-1; 8 bases are shared with TRBD2. Germline CDR1 and CDR2: SEHNR and FQNEAQ (reference sequence). With 5 bases clipped from V and 10 bases from J, the junction kept 7 bases outside the gene matches. The CDR3 has 13 amino acids. In nucleotides, the CDR3 is TGTGCCAGCAGCATAGGCGGGGGGAGGGAGCAGTTCTTC. Translated: CASSIGGGREQFF.

The chain uses TRBV3-1 (or the pseudogene TRBV3-2) and TRBJ2-7, with D unresolved. Deletions cut 1 base from V and 5 bases from J, with 18 bases between. CDR3 length: 16 residues. Germline CDR1 reads LGHDT; CDR2 reads YNNKEL (reference sequence). The CDR3 DNA sequence: TGTGCCAGCAGCCAAGTTCCCTTTCCAGGTCACAACGAGCAGTACTTC. This encodes CASSQVPFPGHNEQYF.

The chain has TRBV5-1 and TRBJ1-2, with 8 bases fitting TRBD1. The CDR3 extends over 14 amino acids. Looked up from germline, CDR1 is SGHRS and CDR2 is YFSETQ. Trimming cost V 2 bases and J 5 bases; bases outside gene matches: 5. The CDR3 spells CASSFSGQDYGYTF. The CDR3 coding sequence is TGCGCCAGCAGCTTCTCGGGACAGGATTATGGCTACACCTTC.

Relative to its sample, this clone is medium-sized. This chain uses TRBV5-4 with TRBJ2-7; 7 positions agree with TRBD1. Per germline, CDR1 SGHNT and CDR2 YYREEE (reference sequence). The CDR3 spans 15 residues. V trimming: 5 bases; J trimming: 3 bases; junction bases outside the gene matches: 11. CDR3 bases: TGTGCCAGCAGTTACACCGGGACAGCCCACTACGAGCAGTACTTC. Protein sequence: CASSYTGTAHYEQYF.

The chain has TRBV7-3 and TRBJ2-1; 10 bases agree with TRBD1. The CDR3 length is 12 residues. J gave up 9 bases and V 5 bases, and 1 base lay outside the gene matches. CDR1 and CDR2 (germline): SGHTA, FQGTGA. CDR3 sequence reads: CASSGTGVEQFF. CDR3 bases: TGTGCCAGCAGCGGGACAGGGGTTGAGCAGTTCTTC.

The chain carries TRBV12-3 or TRBV12-4 and TRBJ2-7; D remains unclear. The V end was cut by 6 bases, the J end by 6 bases, with 12 bases between. CDR3 length: 12 residues. The CDR3 sequence is CASSRTTVEQYF. The CDR3 DNA follows: TGTGCCAGCAGCCGTACTACTGTCGAGCAGTACTTC.

V is TRBV2 and J is TRBJ1-6; no clear D. Germline values: CDR1 SNHLY, CDR2 FYNNEI. The CDR3 spans 15 residues. Trimming removed 2 bases from V and 5 bases from J, with 10 bases in between. This chain's CDR3 is CASSERRLDNSPLHF. The CDR3 nucleotides are TGTGCCAGCAGTGAACGCCGACTGGATAATTCACCCCTCCACTTT.

V gene TRBV2 combines with J gene TRBJ2-3; 8 bases match TRBD1. Germline V lookup: CDR1 SNHLY, CDR2 FYNNEI. The CDR3 has 15 amino acids. V was clipped by 8 bases and J by 2 bases; unmatched bases: 9. This CDR3 is CASQTGVSLTDTQYF. CDR3 DNA sequence: TGTGCCAGCCAGACAGGGGTTTCCCTCACAGATACGCAGTATTTT.

This clone was recorded once. The chain couples TRBV7-9 to TRBJ2-2, with 7 bases aligning to TRBD1. The CDR3 totals 13 residues. In germline, CDR1 is SEHNR, CDR2 FQNEAQ (reference sequence). J lost 5 bases, V lost 5 bases, and 2 bases had no gene match. The CDR3 DNA sequence: TGTGCCAGCAGCCCACAGGGGACCGGGGAGCTGTTTTTT. Translating gives CASSPQGTGELFF.

This clone has only a few counts. J is TRBJ1-1 and V is TRBV12-3 or TRBV12-4; unclear D gene. There are 13 residues in the CDR3. The V end was cut by 2 bases, the J end by 6 bases, with 10 bases between. CDR3 sequence: CASSLSGRPEAFF. The CDR3 DNA reads as TGTGCCAGCAGTTTAAGCGGGCGCCCTGAAGCTTTCTTT.

The genes are TRBV7-2 and TRBJ2-5; 7 nucleotides line up with TRBD1. Trimming took 3 bases from V and 2 from J; bases not matched to a gene: 0. The CDR3 consists of 13 residues. Germline V gene lookup returns CDR1 SGHTA and CDR2 FQGNSA. The CDR3, as DNA: TGTGCCAGCAGCTTGGGACAGCAAGAGACCCAGTACTTC. Amino acids: CASSLGQQETQYF.

The CDR3 spells CSASVLDVTGGGGELFF. CDR3 DNA sequence: TGCAGTGCTAGTGTCCTCGACGTAACGGGGGGGGGCGGGGAGCTGTTTTTT. The rearrangement joins TRBV20-1 to TRBJ2-2; the match to TRBD2 covers 8 bases. Germline assignment: CDR1 DFQATT and CDR2 SNEGSKA (reference sequence). The V gene end was trimmed by 3 bases and the J gene end by 7 bases; junction bases not matched to a gene: 16. The CDR3 totals 17 residues.

The genes are TRBV21-1 and TRBJ2-2; the tabulated D call, TRBD1, remains unverified against the DNA. TRBV21-1 is flagged as a pseudogene. This CDR3 comprises 16 residues. The DNA for the CDR3 is TGTGCCAGCAGCAAAGGGGACAGGGGTGGCGTCGGGGAGCTGTTTTTT. It codes for CASSKGDRGGVGELFF.

The rearrangement uses TRBV19 and TRBJ1-1, with 8 bases identical to TRBD1. The CDR3 is made up of 14 amino acids. Per the germline V gene, CDR1 is LNHDA and CDR2 is SQIVND (reference sequence). Trimming cost V 3 bases and J 1 base; bases outside gene matches: 1. The CDR3 nucleotides are TGTGCCAGTAGTATTGGGACAGGGAACACTGAAGCTTTCTTT. This encodes CASSIGTGNTEAFF. Complete variable domain (other parts from reference TRBV19 and TRBJ1-1): DGGITQSPKYLFRKEGQNVTLSCEQNLNHDAMYWYRQDPGQGLRLIYYSQIVNDFQKGDIAEGYSVSREKKESFPLTVTSAQKNPTAFYLCASSIGTGNTEAFFGQGTRLTVV.

V is TRBV5-5 and J is TRBJ1-5; 8 bases are a match to TRBD1. The germline V gene has CDR1 SGHKS and CDR2 YYEKEE (reference sequence). The CDR3 length is 15 residues. J gave up 4 bases and V 0 bases, and 3 bases lay outside the gene matches. CDR3 amino acids: CASSLAGGGNQPQHF. CDR3 DNA sequence: TGTGCCAGCAGCTTGGCAGGGGGCGGGAATCAGCCCCAGCATTTT.

The chain employs TRBV19 and TRBJ2-7; no clear D gene. Germline CDR1 LNHDA, CDR2 SQIVND (reference sequence). The CDR3 totals 13 residues. Trimming shortened V by 6 bases and J by 3 bases, and 12 bases separated the two germline ends. The CDR3 loop reads CASRQSRGYEQYF. The CDR3 coding sequence is TGTGCCAGTAGACAAAGTCGAGGCTACGAGCAGTACTTC.

This chain connects TRBV9 to TRBJ2-2; D possibly corresponds to TRBD1 (6 bases). Germline assignment: CDR1 SGDLS and CDR2 YYNGEE. The CDR3 length is 16 residues. The ends were cut back, 2 bases at V and 1 base at J, with 12 bases in the middle. CDR3 in DNA: TGTGCCAGCAGCGTTTATGGGACATTGAACACCGGGGAGCTGTTTTTT. Amino acids: CASSVYGTLNTGELFF.

Remarks on this clone: Other DNA sequences in this specimen translate into the identical CDR3. V usage is TRBV5-1 and J usage is TRBJ1-2, with a possible D match to TRBD1 (5 bases). Per germline, CDR1 SGHRS and CDR2 YFSETQ. With 2 bases removed from V and 1 base from J, the gap between germline ends came to 6 bases. This CDR3 has 13 amino acids. The CDR3 is CASSFDSNYGYTF. The DNA of the CDR3 is TGCGCCAGCAGCTTTGACAGTAACTATGGCTACACCTTC.

This clone was detected once. This chain uses TRBV7-2 with TRBJ2-5; no clear D gene. Trimming left V 2 bases short and J 4 bases short, with 8 bases between. The CDR3 has 13 residues. In germline, CDR1 is SGHTA, CDR2 FQGNSA. CDR3 in amino acids: CASSLNHGETQYF. CDR3 nucleotides: TGTGCCAGCAGCTTAAATCACGGAGAGACCCAGTACTTC.

In this sample, this clone turned up once. The CDR3 DNA follows: TGTGCCAGCAGTCAGGGCGAGGGACAGCTAGCCAAAAACATTCAGTACTTC. Its protein is CASSQGEGQLAKNIQYF. The chain has TRBV6-2 or TRBV6-3 and TRBJ2-4, with 7 bases that match TRBD1. The CDR3 extends over 17 amino acids. The junction had 10 bases not matched to a gene; V was cut back by 5 bases and J by 0 bases. Germline values: CDR1 MNHEY, CDR2 SVGEGT.